Listed below are T cell receptor beta chains from one sample, sequenced in a study of OX40 agonist ivuxolimab in advanced cancers. Libraries were prepared by immunoSEQ multiplex PCR; TCRdb keeps only in-frame clonotypes and omits some of them. This repertoire shows about 62,000 clones, around 79% found once; its top ten account for about 5.5%. The sequencing here drew on CD4+ or CD8+ T cells sorted from blood, taken in a trial of the OX40 agonist ivuxolimab. The receptors come from an adult with an advanced solid tumor such as melanoma, head and neck, liver or kidney cancer. The CDR3 runs from the conserved cysteine through the conserved F or W. D genes are given only for firm matches. For some rows the clone size is stated as once, few or many, or as a class when expanded; others skip it.

TRBJ1-2 | TRBV7-2 | - | - | CASSLGGYEVYGYTF | TGTGCCAGCAGCTTGGGGGGGTATGAGGTCTATGGCTACACCTTC
TRBJ1-1 | TRBV6-5 | once | - | CASSYLGPDTEAFF | TGTGCCAGCAGTTACTTGGGCCCTGACACTGAAGCTTTCTTT
TRBJ2-5 | TRBV7-3 | once | TRBD2 | CASSPTGTSGETQYF | TGTGCCAGCAGCCCCACCGGGACTAGCGGAGAGACCCAGTACTTC
TRBJ2-3 | TRBV6-5 | - | TRBD1 | CASSYGGQGPDTQYF | TGTGCCAGCAGTTATGGGGGACAGGGACCAGATACGCAGTATTTT
TRBJ2-3 | TRBV7-3 | few | TRBD2 | CASSWRGDTDTQYF | TGTGCCAGCAGCTGGCGGGGGGACACAGATACGCAGTATTTT
TRBJ1-4 | TRBV9 | - | TRBD1 | CASSAGTDEKLFF | TGTGCCAGCAGCGCCGGGACAGATGAAAAACTGTTTTTT
TRBJ1-3 | TRBV10-3 | - | - | CAISGVISGNTIYF | TGTGCCATCAGTGGAGTGATCTCTGGAAACACCATATATTTT
TRBJ2-5 | TRBV19 | - | TRBD2 | CASSPWRGGQETQYF | TGTGCCAGTAGCCCATGGCGGGGGGGGCAAGAGACCCAGTACTTC
TRBJ1-3 | TRBV7-3 | - | - | CASSLLGSGNTIYF | TGTGCCAGCAGCTTACTGGGGAGTGGAAACACCATATATTTT
TRBJ1-5 | TRBV7-9 | few | - | CASSLSERPGQPQHF | TGTGCCAGCAGCTTAAGTGAAAGGCCAGGTCAGCCCCAGCATTTT
TRBJ1-1 | TRBV5-1 | - | - | CASSPQTGWGTEAFF | TGCGCCAGCAGCCCCCAGACAGGATGGGGAACTGAAGCTTTCTTT
TRBJ1-1 | TRBV28 | - | - | CASSLLGSGHLNTEAFF | TGTGCCAGCAGTTTATTAGGGTCAGGGCACCTGAACACTGAAGCTTTCTTT
TRBJ1-5 | TRBV19 | few | - | CASTQGHQPQHF | TGTGCCAGTACACAGGGCCATCAGCCCCAGCATTTT
TRBJ1-2 | TRBV7-9 | - | - | CASSLGGFYGYTF | TGTGCCAGCAGCTTAGGGGGTTTCTATGGCTACACCTTC
TRBJ1-2 | TRBV2 | - | - | CASSAEVNYGYTF | TGTGCCAGCAGTGCAGAAGTCAACTATGGCTACACCTTC
TRBJ1-2 | TRBV19 | - | - | CASRRVQGRDGYTF | TGTGCCAGTCGGCGGGTACAGGGACGGGATGGCTACACCTTC
TRBJ1-2 | TRBV6-4 | few | - | CASSDPLGYGYTF | TGTGCCAGCAGTGATCCCTTGGGGTATGGCTACACCTTC
TRBJ2-5 | TRBV7-9 | few | - | CASSSIRPPETQYF | TGTGCCAGCAGCTCCATTCGACCCCCGGAGACCCAGTACTTC
TRBJ2-2 | TRBV7-9 | few | TRBD1 | CASSLTWDRSNTGELFF | TGTGCCAGCAGCTTAACATGGGACAGGTCGAACACCGGGGAGCTGTTTTTT
TRBJ1-1 | TRBV4-2 | - | - | CASSQDLSPEGEAFF | TGTGCCAGCAGCCAAGATCTCAGCCCGGAGGGTGAAGCTTTCTTT
TRBJ2-2 | TRBV4-1 | - | - | CASSQETSGRFPGELFF | TGCGCCAGCAGCCAAGAGACCAGCGGAAGGTTTCCCGGGGAGCTGTTTTTT
TRBJ2-5 | TRBV29-1 | once | - | CSVEDVGRETQYF | TGCAGCGTTGAAGACGTAGGTCGGGAGACCCAGTACTTC
TRBJ2-1 | TRBV13 | - | - | CASSSSRDEQFF | TGTGCCAGCAGCTCTAGTAGGGATGAGCAGTTCTTC
TRBJ2-3 | TRBV18 | - | TRBD2 | CASSVAGGPADTQYF | TGTGCCAGCTCTGTAGCGGGAGGGCCCGCAGATACGCAGTATTTT
TRBJ2-3 | TRBV27 | - | TRBD1 | CASSPVDRVATDTQYF | TGTGCCAGCAGTCCCGTGGACAGGGTTGCCACAGATACGCAGTATTTT
TRBJ2-2 | TRBV15 | - | - | CATSSRTLPGSGELFF | TGTGCCACCAGCTCCCGGACTCTACCTGGCTCCGGGGAGCTGTTTTTT
TRBJ2-7 | TRBV19 | - | TRBD1 | CASSIDRGLSYEQYF | TGTGCCAGTAGTATCGACAGGGGGCTCTCCTACGAGCAGTACTTC
TRBJ1-6 | TRBV19 | few | - | CASSKSYNSPLHF | TGTGCCAGTAGTAAGTCCTACAATTCACCCCTCCACTTT
TRBJ1-2 | TRBV13 | - | TRBD1 | CASSLGLETGTNYGYTF | TGTGCCAGCAGCTTAGGCCTAGAGACAGGGACCAACTATGGCTACACCTTC
TRBJ2-1 | TRBV4-3 | - | - | CASSQESSFMDEQFF | TGCGCCAGCAGCCAAGAGAGTTCATTCATGGATGAGCAGTTCTTC
TRBJ2-7 | TRBV28 | once | - | CASSTIGGTYEQYF | TGTGCCAGCAGTACAATCGGGGGCACCTACGAGCAGTACTTC
TRBJ1-2 | TRBV28 | once | TRBD1 | CAISTGTADGYTF | TGTGCCATCTCGACAGGGACAGCGGATGGCTACACCTTC
TRBJ2-7 | TRBV13 | - | TRBD1 | CASSSDRERAYEQYF | TGTGCCAGCAGCTCAGACAGGGAAAGGGCCTACGAGCAGTACTTC
TRBJ1-2 | TRBV23-1 | - | - | CAAVLNYGYTF | TGCGCCGCTGTGCTTAACTATGGCTACACCTTC
TRBJ1-5 | TRBV6-1 | once | - | CASRRGGALNQPQHF | TGTGCCAGCAGGCGGGGGGGGGCCCTCAATCAGCCCCAGCATTTT
TRBJ2-7 | TRBV7-2 | - | - | CASSFGEYEAGEQYF | TGTGCCAGCAGCTTTGGAGAATATGAAGCAGGCGAGCAGTACTTC
TRBJ2-2 | TRBV6-5 | - | TRBD2 | CASSSPSAGGTGELFF | TGTGCCAGCAGTTCCCCTTCTGCGGGGGGCACCGGGGAGCTGTTTTTT
TRBJ1-4 | TRBV6-5 | once | TRBD1 | CASQTGAREKLFF | TGTGCCAGTCAGACAGGGGCCCGTGAAAAACTGTTTTTT
TRBJ2-5 | TRBV4-1 | - | - | CASSHLDGGRFTQYF | TGCGCCAGCAGCCATCTTGATGGGGGAAGATTTACCCAGTACTTC
TRBJ2-5 | TRBV25-1 | - | TRBD1 | CASSESGTGGETQYF | TGTGCCAGCAGTGAATCCGGGACAGGGGGTGAGACCCAGTACTTC
TRBJ2-3 | TRBV28 | - | TRBD1 | CASSQRTGSTDTQYF | TGTGCCAGCAGCCAACGGACAGGGAGCACAGATACGCAGTATTTT
TRBJ2-2 | TRBV19 | - | - | CASTHVGVGELFF | TGTGCCAGTACCCATGTGGGGGTCGGGGAGCTGTTTTTT
TRBJ2-3 | TRBV19 | - | - | CASKRRNGADTQYF | TGTGCCAGTAAGAGAAGAAATGGCGCAGATACGCAGTATTTT
TRBJ2-3 | TRBV6-6 | - | - | CASSFTGRSTDTQYF | TGTGCCAGCAGTTTCACAGGGCGAAGCACAGATACGCAGTATTTT
TRBJ1-1 | TRBV5-1 | - | TRBD1 | CASSWGQGGSTEAFF | TGCGCCAGCAGCTGGGGACAGGGAGGAAGCACTGAAGCTTTCTTT
TRBJ2-1 | TRBV23-1 | once | TRBD1 | CASSQGGMATGGLNEQFF | TGCGCCAGCAGTCAGGGGGGGATGGCGACAGGGGGCCTAAATGAGCAGTTCTTC
TRBJ2-2 | TRBV5-1 | once | TRBD1 | CASTQQGRDTGELFF | TGCGCCAGCACCCAACAGGGGCGGGACACCGGGGAGCTGTTTTTT
TRBJ1-1 | TRBV4-2 | - | - | CASSQGTEAFF | TGTGCCAGCAGCCAAGGTACTGAAGCTTTCTTT
TRBJ2-7 | TRBV6-1 | - | TRBD2 | CATATSSYTYEQYF | TGTGCCACCGCGACTAGCTCCTATACCTACGAGCAGTACTTC
TRBJ2-5 | TRBV27 | - | - | CASSFRGRQETQYF | TGTGCCAGCAGTTTTCGTGGGCGGCAAGAGACCCAGTACTTC
TRBJ1-5 | TRBV11-2 | - | - | CASSLGSGSGANQPQHF | TGTGCCAGCAGCTTAGGGTCTGGAAGTGGAGCCAATCAGCCCCAGCATTTT
TRBJ1-5 | TRBV19 | - | - | CASSWSYNQPQHF | TGTGCCAGTAGTTGGAGCTACAATCAGCCCCAGCATTTT
TRBJ2-1 | TRBV5-1 | once | TRBD2 | CASSPGAGDTYNEQFF | TGCGCCAGCAGCCCGGGAGCGGGGGACACCTACAATGAGCAGTTCTTC
TRBJ2-3 | TRBV29-1 | - | TRBD2 | CSVEGASGGMTDTQYF | TGCAGCGTTGAAGGGGCTAGCGGGGGAATGACAGATACGCAGTATTTT
TRBJ1-6 | TRBV5-8 | - | - | CASSFAAGRGSPLHF | TGTGCCAGCAGCTTTGCGGCAGGGAGAGGATCACCCCTCCACTTT
TRBJ2-1 | TRBV5-6 | - | TRBD2 | CASSLANIGGGPYNEQFF | TGTGCCAGCAGCTTGGCCAACATCGGCGGGGGGCCTTACAATGAGCAGTTCTTC
TRBJ2-3 | TRBV7-6 | - | - | CASSFRRAGQVITDTQYF | TGTGCCAGCAGCTTTCGACGTGCTGGCCAAGTGATCACAGATACGCAGTATTTT
TRBJ2-7 | TRBV18 | - | TRBD1 | CASSLDRGLYEQYF | TGTGCCAGCTCCCTGGACAGGGGGCTGTACGAGCAGTACTTC
TRBJ1-3 | TRBV5-4 | - | - | CASSFGLPISGNTIYF | TGTGCCAGCAGCTTCGGCTTACCTATCTCTGGAAACACCATATATTTT
TRBJ1-1 | TRBV5-1 | - | - | CASSLRPGGTNTEAFF | TGCGCCAGCAGCTTGAGACCCGGGGGGACTAACACTGAAGCTTTCTTT